These 18 T cell receptor beta chains were all obtained from the same sample, sequenced in a study of blood T cell repertoires in COVID-19. Assay: immunoSEQ multiplex PCR; the TCRdb copy retains only in-frame clones and omits some. The sample carries approximately 180,000 clones, over 80% recorded once. The sample taken for sequencing was peripheral blood. These receptors all come from a woman aged 45-59 years with acute or convalescent COVID-19.

The rearrangement links TRBV19 to TRBJ1-2, with 7 positions matching TRBD1. V lost 6 bases and J lost 5; bases outside the gene matches: 6. The CDR3 has 13 amino acids. Germline CDR1 is LNHDA and CDR2 is SQIVND (reference sequence). The CDR3 bases are TGTGCCAGTAGGGGGGGACAGCAATATGGCTACACCTTC. It yields the protein CASRGGQQYGYTF.

On this clone itself: Additional DNA sequences in this sample encode the identical CDR3. The chain has TRBV5-4 and TRBJ2-7, with 8 bases aligning to TRBD1. The CDR3 has 14 residues. J gave up 0 bases and V 4 bases, and 3 bases lay outside the gene matches. The germline V gene has CDR1 SGHNT and CDR2 YYREEE (reference sequence). The CDR3: CASSRQGSSYEQYF. For the CDR3, the DNA is TGTGCCAGCAGCCGACAGGGGAGCTCCTACGAGCAGTACTTC.

This sequence joins TRBV11-2 and TRBJ2-3; 7 positions agree with TRBD1. Trimming at V came to 1 base and at J to 4 bases, leaving 5 bases not matched to a gene. CDR3 length: 15 amino acids. The germline gives CDR1 SGHAT, CDR2 FQNNGV. The CDR3 region has the DNA TGTGCCAGCAGCTTAGGCAGGGGGATGTCAGATACGCAGTATTTT. Protein product: CASSLGRGMSDTQYF.

The V and J genes are TRBV5-6 and TRBJ1-5, with 7 bases aligning to TRBD1. The CDR3 length is 15 residues. V dropped 2 bases and J dropped 5; count of bases not matched to a gene: 7. Germline V gives CDR1 SGHDT, CDR2 YYEEEE. The CDR3 nucleotides read TGTGCCAGCAGCTTAGGAGACAGGGTGGATCAGCCCCAGCATTTT. It encodes CASSLGDRVDQPQHF. The complete variable domain, with remaining parts taken from reference TRBV5-6 and TRBJ1-5, reads DAGVTQSPTHLIKTRGQQVTLRCSPKSGHDTVSWYQQALGQGPQFIFQYYEEEERQRGNFPDRFSGHQFPNYSSELNVNALLLGDSALYLCASSLGDRVDQPQHFGDGTRLSIL.

This clone was seen only once. The chain couples TRBV6-5 to TRBJ1-1, with D possibly TRBD1 on 5 matching bases. Trimming pared 0 bases from V and 3 bases from J, leaving 11 bases between. CDR1 and CDR2 from the germline V gene are MNHEY and SVGAGI. This CDR3 is 15 amino acids long. The CDR3: CASSYSSGRDTEAFF. The CDR3 region has the DNA TGTGCCAGCAGTTACTCGTCAGGGAGGGACACTGAAGCTTTCTTT.

This sequence joins TRBV27 and TRBJ1-2; 7 nucleotides match TRBD1. CDR1 and CDR2 from the germline V gene are MNHEY and SMNVEV (reference sequence). The CDR3 sequence is 15 residues long. The ends lost 6 bases at V and 2 bases at J; junction bases unmatched: 9. In DNA, the CDR3 is TGTGCCAGCAGCCGATTTCTAGGGGGCAACTATGGCTACACCTTC. Translation: CASSRFLGGNYGYTF.

V and J are TRBV5-4 and TRBJ1-1, with D uncertain. CDR3 length: 14 amino acids. From germline, CDR1 is SGHNT and CDR2 YYREEE (reference sequence). Trimming cost V 3 bases and J 3 bases, with 12 bases left between them. For the CDR3, the DNA is TGTGCCAGCAGCTCGACCCTTCGGGACACTGAAGCTTTCTTT. This gives the protein CASSSTLRDTEAFF.

This clone was counted between two and nine times. The sample contains more than one DNA sequence encoding this CDR3. J is TRBJ1-1 and V is TRBV5-1, with a weak D call TRBD1 (5 bases). Germline V CDR1 and CDR2: SGHRS, YFSETQ. V dropped 1 base and J dropped 1 base, with 8 bases sitting between them. The CDR3 consists of 14 residues. As DNA, the CDR3 is TGCGCCAGCAGCTTGACAGGCGGGAACACTGAAGCTTTCTTT. Amino acid sequence: CASSLTGGNTEAFF.

V is TRBV27 and J is TRBJ1-2; 9 nucleotides match TRBD1. Germline V lookup: CDR1 MNHEY, CDR2 SMNVEV (reference sequence). The CDR3 is 14 residues long. The J segment lost 7 bases and the V segment lost 4 bases, leaving 7 bases of the junction unmatched. CDR3: CASSWSGQGFGYTF. The DNA for the CDR3 is TGTGCCAGCAGTTGGTCGGGACAGGGATTTGGCTACACCTTC.

The rearrangement joins TRBV27 to TRBJ1-5; 8 bases line up with TRBD1. Germline V lookup: CDR1 MNHEY, CDR2 SMNVEV (reference sequence). V dropped 7 bases and J dropped 1; count of bases not matched to a gene: 6. This CDR3 is built from 15 residues. In nucleotides, the CDR3 is TGTGCCAGCACCCCGGACAGGGCGAGCAATCAGCCCCAGCATTTT. Protein: CASTPDRASNQPQHF.

CDR3 bases: TGTGCCAGCAGTTTACAGGGGATGAACACTGAAGCTTTCTTT. Translation gives CASSLQGMNTEAFF. The V gene is TRBV5-4, the J gene TRBJ1-1; 7 bases are a match to TRBD1. This CDR3 is built from 14 residues. Germline V CDR1 and CDR2: SGHNT, YYREEE (reference sequence). The ends lost 5 bases at V and 0 bases at J; junction bases unmatched: 4.

This rearrangement joins TRBV27 to TRBJ1-6; the D is unclear. This CDR3 has 14 amino acids. The germline V gene encodes CDR1 MNHEY and CDR2 SMNVEV (reference sequence). The V and J ends lost 6 bases and 7 bases respectively, with 13 bases between them. The CDR3 protein is CASSESGPNSPLHF. The CDR3 region has the DNA TGTGCCAGCAGCGAGTCAGGCCCAAATTCACCCCTCCACTTT.

This chain connects TRBV6-5 to TRBJ1-1; D might be TRBD1 (6 bases). CDR3 size: 14 residues. V lost 0 bases and J 6 bases, leaving 11 bases between the germline ends. Germline values: CDR1 MNHEY, CDR2 SVGAGI. The CDR3 sequence: CASSYSQGLAEAFF. CDR3 bases: TGTGCCAGCAGTTACTCACAGGGTCTGGCTGAAGCTTTCTTT.

The chain links TRBV6-5 to TRBJ1-2; TRBD1 might be the D (6 bases). V lost 7 bases and J lost 5, with 20 bases in between. Germline CDR1 and CDR2: MNHEY and SVGAGI. The CDR3 is 15 residues long. The CDR3 here is CASTFAVGQPYGYTF. The CDR3 DNA sequence: TGTGCCAGCACCTTCGCTGTAGGACAGCCATATGGCTACACCTTC.

V gene TRBV7-2 combines with J gene TRBJ1-4, with D tentatively TRBD1 (5 bases). Per germline, CDR1 SGHTA and CDR2 FQGNSA. V was trimmed by 2 bases and J by 8 bases, leaving 12 bases between them. This CDR3 region has 14 residues. The CDR3 sequence: CASSLPGYQEKLFF. The CDR3 DNA reads as TGTGCCAGCAGCTTACCAGGGTATCAAGAAAAACTGTTTTTT.

V gene TRBV2 combines with J gene TRBJ2-5, with D tentatively TRBD1 (5 bases). The CDR3 consists of 16 residues. Germline CDR1 and CDR2: SNHLY and FYNNEI. Trimming left V 3 bases short and J 1 base short, with 15 bases between. The DNA of the CDR3 is TGTGCCAGCAGTGATGGTGCAGGGCGGATCCAAGAGACCCAGTACTTC. Translated: CASSDGAGRIQETQYF.

CDR3 in DNA: TGTGCCAGCAGCCAAGGGCACTACTCCATCACAGATACGCAGTATTTT. Translation: CASSQGHYSITDTQYF. The V and J genes are TRBV14 and TRBJ2-3; D remains ambiguous. Germline V gene lookup returns CDR1 SGHDN and CDR2 FVKESK. Between the trimmed V and J ends, which lost 1 base and 2 bases, there was a span of 13 bases. CDR3 size: 16 residues.

The genes are TRBV30 and TRBJ1-4; tentatively, D is TRBD1 (5 bases). V lost 2 bases and J 1 base, leaving 14 bases between the germline ends. Per the germline V gene, CDR1 is GTSNPN and CDR2 is SVGIG (reference sequence). This CDR3 contains 16 residues. The CDR3, as DNA: TGTGCCTGGAGTCCAGGGATGGCAGTAACTAATGAAAAACTGTTTTTT. It encodes CAWSPGMAVTNEKLFF.